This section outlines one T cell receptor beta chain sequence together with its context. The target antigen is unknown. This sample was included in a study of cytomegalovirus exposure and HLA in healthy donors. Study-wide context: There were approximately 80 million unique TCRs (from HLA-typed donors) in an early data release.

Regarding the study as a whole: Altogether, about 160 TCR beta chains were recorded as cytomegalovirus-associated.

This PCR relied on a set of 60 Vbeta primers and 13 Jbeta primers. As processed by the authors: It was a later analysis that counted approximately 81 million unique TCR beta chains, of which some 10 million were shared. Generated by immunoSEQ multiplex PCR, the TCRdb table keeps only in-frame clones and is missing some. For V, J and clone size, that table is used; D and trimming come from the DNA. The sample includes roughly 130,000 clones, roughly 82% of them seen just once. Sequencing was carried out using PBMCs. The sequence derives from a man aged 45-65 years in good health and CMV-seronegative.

The CDR3 loop reads CASSLRDRHNEKLFF. CDR3 in DNA: TGTGCCAGCAGCTTACGTGACAGGCATAATGAAAAACTGTTTTTT. The chain employs TRBV11-3 and TRBJ1-4; D might be TRBD1 (6 bases). Germline V gives CDR1 SGHNT, CDR2 YENEEA. Trimming removed 2 bases from V and 4 bases from J, with 11 bases in between. The length of the CDR3 is 15 residues.